The entry below gives a single T cell receptor beta chain sequence along with its context. Its antigen is undetermined. This entry is derived from a study of Ad26.COV2.S vaccination and SARS-CoV-2 variants. About the study: The donor participated in the COV1001 trial, in its Ad26.COV2.S arm. Into the muscle, Ad26.COV2.S was dosed once or twice, 56 days apart.

Study observations and caveats: Those who received vaccine or placebo ended up with similar non-spike TCR breadth.

Some clones are missing from TCRdb's copy, which holds only in-frame ones; the method was immunoSEQ multiplex PCR. The sample lists roughly 700,000 clones; about 90% were seen once. Treatment noted: about 20 received Ad26.COV2.S at low or high dose, single or two shots; about 5 received placebo; per-sample allocation not given. Each sample was drawn 63 days after the first injection (of vaccine or placebo). At a Boston site, the person donating was an adult of 18-55 years. Trimming shortened V by 0 bases and J by 3 bases, and 2 bases separated the two germline ends. Germline V gene lookup returns CDR1 SGHTA and CDR2 FQGNSA. This CDR3 has 12 residues.

The V call is TRBV7-2, the J call TRBJ1-2; D gene uncertain. The source material was peripheral blood, sampled in a trial of Ad26.COV2.S vaccine versus placebo. The sequence was collected from a person aged 18-65 years who received the Ad26.COV2.S COVID-19 vaccine or a placebo. The CDR3 DNA reads TGTGCCAGCAGCTTAGCTTACTATGGCTACACCTTC. It is translated as CASSLAYYGYTF.